A single sample gave rise to the 6 T cell receptor beta chains below, sequenced in a study of blood T cell repertoires in COVID-19. Here immunoSEQ multiplex PCR was the method, and the copy in TCRdb shows in-frame clones only, minus some. Here the sample spans 350,000 or so clones, roughly 85% being singletons. The sequencing sample was made of PBMCs or T cells enriched from blood (not recorded which). All receptors come from a woman aged 40 to 50 with acute COVID-19.

V is TRBV6-2 or TRBV6-3 and J is TRBJ2-7; 9 bases are a match to TRBD1. This CDR3 has 14 amino acids. J was trimmed by 2 bases and V by 7 bases; bases with no gene match: 6. The germline CDR1 and CDR2 sequences are MNHEY and SVGEGT. For the CDR3, the DNA is TGTGCCAGCACCCCCAGACAGGGGGCCTACGAGCAGTACTTC. This translates into CASTPRQGAYEQYF.

This rearrangement joins TRBV27 to TRBJ1-1; TRBD1 agrees at 7 bases. CDR1 and CDR2 from the germline V gene are MNHEY and SMNVEV (reference sequence). The CDR3 has 14 residues. The V and J ends lost 5 bases and 1 base, in that order; junction bases with no gene match: 4. The CDR3 reads CASSTRQGNTEAFF. The DNA of the CDR3 is TGTGCCAGCAGTACCAGACAGGGGAACACTGAAGCTTTCTTT.

As regards this clone: A read error is likely, as this CDR3 ends without the conserved phenylalanine or tryptophan. It is unclear where the CDR3 begins or ends on the DNA, so no DNA is shown, and the CDR3 is as TCRdb lists it. This rearrangement joins TRBV2 to TRBJ2-7; the table names TRBD2, a call not compared with the DNA. The germline CDR1 and CDR2 sequences are SNHLY and FYNNEI. Ends included, the CDR3 has 10 residues. CDR3 sequence reads: CASSIRLATL.

The chain links TRBV6-5 to TRBJ2-1; the match to TRBD2 covers 11 bases. The CDR3 loop spans 15 amino acids. J gave up 13 bases and V 0 bases, and 8 bases lay outside the gene matches. The V gene's germline CDR1 is MNHEY and CDR2 SVGAGI. Written as DNA, the CDR3 is TGTGCCAGCAGTTACTCTGGTAGCGGGAGGGCTGGTCAGTTCTTC. It codes for CASSYSGSGRAGQFF.

This chain uses TRBV16 with TRBJ1-6, with D perhaps matching TRBD1 (6 bases). The V end lost 2 bases, the J end lost 6 bases, and 14 bases lay between the germline ends. Germline V lookup: CDR1 KGHSY, CDR2 FQNENV. The CDR3 covers 16 residues. CDR3 amino acids: CASSQLGARGNSPLHF. The DNA for the CDR3 is TGTGCCAGCAGCCAACTCGGGGCCAGGGGTAATTCACCCCTCCACTTT.

CDR3 amino acids: CASSVAGTGEKLFF. CDR3 sequence (DNA): TGTGCCAGCAGCGTGGCCGGGACTGGTGAAAAACTGTTTTTT. The V call is TRBV9, the J call TRBJ1-4; possible D gene TRBD1, 5 bases. Per germline, CDR1 SGDLS and CDR2 YYNGEE. This CDR3 has 14 residues. Trimming left V 2 bases short and J 7 bases short, with 12 bases between.